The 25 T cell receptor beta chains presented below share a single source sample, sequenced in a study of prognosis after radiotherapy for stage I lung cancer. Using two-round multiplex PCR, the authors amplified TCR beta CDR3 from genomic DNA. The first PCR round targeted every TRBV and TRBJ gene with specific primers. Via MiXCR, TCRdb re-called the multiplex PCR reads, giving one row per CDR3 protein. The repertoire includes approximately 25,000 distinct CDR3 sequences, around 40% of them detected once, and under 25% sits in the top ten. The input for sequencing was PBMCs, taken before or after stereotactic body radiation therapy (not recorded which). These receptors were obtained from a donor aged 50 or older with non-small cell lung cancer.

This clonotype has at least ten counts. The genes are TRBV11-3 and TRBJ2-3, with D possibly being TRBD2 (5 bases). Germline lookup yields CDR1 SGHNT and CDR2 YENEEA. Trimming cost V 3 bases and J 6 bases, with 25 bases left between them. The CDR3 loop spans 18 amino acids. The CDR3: CASSFSGSGSGASDTQYF. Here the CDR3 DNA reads TGTGCCAGCAGCTTCTCAGGATCGGGAAGCGGAGCCTCCGATACGCAGTATTTT.

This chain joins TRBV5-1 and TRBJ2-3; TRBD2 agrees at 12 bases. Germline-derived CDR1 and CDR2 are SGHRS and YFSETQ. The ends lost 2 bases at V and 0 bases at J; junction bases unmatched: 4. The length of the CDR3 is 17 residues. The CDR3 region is CASSFGTSGPSTDTQYF. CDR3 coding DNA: TGCGCCAGCAGCTTCGGGACTAGCGGGCCTAGCACAGATACGCAGTATTTT.

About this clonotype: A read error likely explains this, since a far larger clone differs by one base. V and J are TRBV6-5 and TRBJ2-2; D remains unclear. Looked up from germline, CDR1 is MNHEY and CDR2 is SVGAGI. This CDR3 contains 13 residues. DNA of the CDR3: TGTGCCAGCAGTGACTCGCGCACCGGGCAGCTGTTTTTT. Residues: CASSDSRTGQLFF.

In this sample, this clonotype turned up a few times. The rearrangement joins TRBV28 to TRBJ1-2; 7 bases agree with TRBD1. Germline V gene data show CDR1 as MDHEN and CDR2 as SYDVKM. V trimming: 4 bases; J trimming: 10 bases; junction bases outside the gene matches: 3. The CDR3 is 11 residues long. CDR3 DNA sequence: TGTGCCAGCAGTTATGGACAGGACTACACCTTC. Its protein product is CASSYGQDYTF.

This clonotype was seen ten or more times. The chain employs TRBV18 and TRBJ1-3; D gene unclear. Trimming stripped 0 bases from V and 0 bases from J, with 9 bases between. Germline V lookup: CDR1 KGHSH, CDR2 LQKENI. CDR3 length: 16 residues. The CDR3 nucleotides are TGTGCCAGCTCACCACCGACACCTGACTCTGGAAACACCATATATTTT. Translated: CASSPPTPDSGNTIYF.

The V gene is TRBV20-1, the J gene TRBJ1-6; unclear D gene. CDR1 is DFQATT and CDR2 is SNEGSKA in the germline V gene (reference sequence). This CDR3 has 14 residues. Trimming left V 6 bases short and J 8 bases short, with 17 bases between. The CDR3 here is CSAITGPQDSPLHF. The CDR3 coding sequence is TGCAGTGCGATAACCGGGCCGCAGGATTCACCCCTCCACTTT.

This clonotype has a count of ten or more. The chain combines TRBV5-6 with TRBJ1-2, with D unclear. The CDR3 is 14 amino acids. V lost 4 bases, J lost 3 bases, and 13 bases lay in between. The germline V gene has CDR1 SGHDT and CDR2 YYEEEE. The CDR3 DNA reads TGTGCCAGCAGCCCCTCTTCAAGACACTATGGCTACACCTTC. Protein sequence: CASSPSSRHYGYTF.

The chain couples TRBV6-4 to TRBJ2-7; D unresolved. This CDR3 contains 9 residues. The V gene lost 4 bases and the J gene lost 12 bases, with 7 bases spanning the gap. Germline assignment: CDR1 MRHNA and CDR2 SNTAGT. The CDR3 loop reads CASSGSGYF. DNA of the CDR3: TGTGCCAGCAGTGGGTCTGGGTACTTC.

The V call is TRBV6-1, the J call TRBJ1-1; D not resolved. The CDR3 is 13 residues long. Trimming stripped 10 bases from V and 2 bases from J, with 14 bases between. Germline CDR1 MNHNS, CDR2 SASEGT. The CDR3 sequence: CAITHPGNTEAFF. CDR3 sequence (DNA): TGTGCCATCACCCATCCGGGTAACACTGAAGCTTTCTTT.

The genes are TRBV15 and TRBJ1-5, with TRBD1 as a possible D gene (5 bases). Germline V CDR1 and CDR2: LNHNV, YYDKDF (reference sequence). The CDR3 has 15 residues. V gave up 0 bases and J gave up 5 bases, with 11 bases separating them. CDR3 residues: CATSRDGGVDQPQHF. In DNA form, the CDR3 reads TGTGCCACCAGCAGAGATGGGGGAGTTGATCAGCCCCAGCATTTT.

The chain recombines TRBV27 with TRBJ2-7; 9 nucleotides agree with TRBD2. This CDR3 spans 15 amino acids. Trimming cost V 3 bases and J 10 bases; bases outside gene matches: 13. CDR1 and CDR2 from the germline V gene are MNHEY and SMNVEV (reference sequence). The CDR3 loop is CASSFGASGEYYQYF. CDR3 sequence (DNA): TGTGCCAGCAGTTTTGGGGCTAGCGGGGAATACTATCAGTACTTC.

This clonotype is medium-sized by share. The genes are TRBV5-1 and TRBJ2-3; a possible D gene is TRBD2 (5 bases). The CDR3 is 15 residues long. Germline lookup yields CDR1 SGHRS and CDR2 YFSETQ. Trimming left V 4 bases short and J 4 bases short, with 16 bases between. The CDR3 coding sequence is TGCGCCAGCAGCAACGGCCGAAGCGGCCCAGATACGCAGTATTTT. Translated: CASSNGRSGPDTQYF.

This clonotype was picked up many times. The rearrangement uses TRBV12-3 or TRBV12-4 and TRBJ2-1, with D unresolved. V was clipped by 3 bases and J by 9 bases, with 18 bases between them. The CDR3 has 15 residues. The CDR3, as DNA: TGTGCCAGCAGTTTTGGGTCGAGCTTCCACGGTGAGCAGTTCTTC. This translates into CASSFGSSFHGEQFF.

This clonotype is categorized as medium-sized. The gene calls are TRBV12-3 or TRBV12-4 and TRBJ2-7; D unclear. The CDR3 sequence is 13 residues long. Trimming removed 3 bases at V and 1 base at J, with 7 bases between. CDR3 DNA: TGTGCCAGCAGTTTGCGTCGGTCCTACGAGCAGTACTTC. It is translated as CASSLRRSYEQYF.

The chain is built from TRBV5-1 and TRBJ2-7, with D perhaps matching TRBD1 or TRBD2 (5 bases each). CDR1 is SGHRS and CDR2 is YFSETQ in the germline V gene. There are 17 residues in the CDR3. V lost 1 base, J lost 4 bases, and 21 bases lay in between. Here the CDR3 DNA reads TGCGCCAGCAGCTTGATGAGCTTCCAGGTGGGGGAATACGAGCAGTACTTC. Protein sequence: CASSLMSFQVGEYEQYF.

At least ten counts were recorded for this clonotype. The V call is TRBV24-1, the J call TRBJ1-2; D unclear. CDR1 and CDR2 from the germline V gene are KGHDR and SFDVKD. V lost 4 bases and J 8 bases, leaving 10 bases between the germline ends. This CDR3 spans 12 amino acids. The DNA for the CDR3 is TGTGCCACCAGTGACTTATCCTTAGGCTACACCTTC. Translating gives CATSDLSLGYTF.

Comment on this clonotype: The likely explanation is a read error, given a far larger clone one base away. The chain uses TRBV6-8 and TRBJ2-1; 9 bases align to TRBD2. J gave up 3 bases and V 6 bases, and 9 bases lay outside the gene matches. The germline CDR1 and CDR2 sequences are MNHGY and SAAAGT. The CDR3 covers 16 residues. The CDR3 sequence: CASSRKVTSGYNEQFF. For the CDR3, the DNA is TGTGCCAGCAGCCGAAAAGTGACTAGCGGCTACAATGAGCAGTTCTTC.

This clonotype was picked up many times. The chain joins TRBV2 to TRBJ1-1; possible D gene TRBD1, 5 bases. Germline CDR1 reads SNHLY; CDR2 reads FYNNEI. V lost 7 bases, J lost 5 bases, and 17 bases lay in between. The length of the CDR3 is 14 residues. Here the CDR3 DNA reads TGTGCCAGCATAGACCTGGACATATATACTGAAGCTTTCTTT. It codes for CASIDLDIYTEAFF. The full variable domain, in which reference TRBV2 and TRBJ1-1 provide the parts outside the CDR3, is EPEVTQTPSHQVTQMGQEVILRCVPISNHLYFYWYRQILGQKVEFLVSFYNNEISEKSEIFDDQFSVERPDGSNFTLKIRSTKLEDSAMYFCASIDLDIYTEAFFGQGTRLTVV.

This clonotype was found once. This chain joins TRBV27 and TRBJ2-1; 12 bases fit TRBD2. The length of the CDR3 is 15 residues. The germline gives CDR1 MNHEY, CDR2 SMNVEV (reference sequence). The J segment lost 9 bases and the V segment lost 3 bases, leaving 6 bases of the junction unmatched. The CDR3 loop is CASSFGLAGSIEQFF. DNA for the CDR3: TGTGCCAGCAGTTTCGGACTAGCGGGATCAATTGAGCAGTTCTTC.

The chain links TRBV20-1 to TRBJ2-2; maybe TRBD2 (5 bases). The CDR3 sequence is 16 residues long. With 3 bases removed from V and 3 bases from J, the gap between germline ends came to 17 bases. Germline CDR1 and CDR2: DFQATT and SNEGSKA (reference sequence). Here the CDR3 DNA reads TGCAGTGCTAGGGAGGACGCCCACTTGGACACCGGGGAGCTGTTTTTT. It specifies CSAREDAHLDTGELFF.

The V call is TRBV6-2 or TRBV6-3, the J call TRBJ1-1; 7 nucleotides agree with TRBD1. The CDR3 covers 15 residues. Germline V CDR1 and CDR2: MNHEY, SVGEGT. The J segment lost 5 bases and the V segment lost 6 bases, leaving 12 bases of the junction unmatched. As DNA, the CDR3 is TGTGCCAGCAGGTTGGAAGCAGGGGGAAGGACTGAAGCTTTCTTT. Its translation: CASRLEAGGRTEAFF.

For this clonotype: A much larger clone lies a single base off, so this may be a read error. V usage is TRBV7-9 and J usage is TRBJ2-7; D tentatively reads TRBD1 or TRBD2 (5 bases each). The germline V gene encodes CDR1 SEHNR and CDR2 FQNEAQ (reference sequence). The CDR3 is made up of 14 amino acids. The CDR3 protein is CAISRLIGGDEQYF. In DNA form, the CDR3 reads TGTGCCATCAGCCGACTCATTGGGGGTGACGAGCAGTACTTC. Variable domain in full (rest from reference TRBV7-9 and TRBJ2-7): DTGVSQNPRHKITKRGQNVTFRCDPISEHNRLYWYRQTLGQGPEFLTYFQNEAQLEKSRLLSDRFSAERPKGSFSTLEIQRTEQGDSAMYLCAISRLIGGDEQYFGPGTRLTVT.

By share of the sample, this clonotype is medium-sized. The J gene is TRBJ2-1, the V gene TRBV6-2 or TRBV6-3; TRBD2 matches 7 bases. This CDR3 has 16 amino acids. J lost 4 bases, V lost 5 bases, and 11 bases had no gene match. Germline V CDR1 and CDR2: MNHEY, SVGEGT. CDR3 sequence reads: CASSDFRDYHYNEQFF. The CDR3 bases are TGTGCCAGCAGTGATTTTCGGGACTACCATTACAATGAGCAGTTCTTC.

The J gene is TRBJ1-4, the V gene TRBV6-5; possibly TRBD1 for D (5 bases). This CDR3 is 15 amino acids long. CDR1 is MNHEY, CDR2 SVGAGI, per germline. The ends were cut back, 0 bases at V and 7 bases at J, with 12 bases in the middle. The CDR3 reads CASSYSGTGGEKLFF. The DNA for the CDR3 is TGTGCCAGCAGTTACTCTGGGACGGGCGGTGAAAAACTGTTTTTT.

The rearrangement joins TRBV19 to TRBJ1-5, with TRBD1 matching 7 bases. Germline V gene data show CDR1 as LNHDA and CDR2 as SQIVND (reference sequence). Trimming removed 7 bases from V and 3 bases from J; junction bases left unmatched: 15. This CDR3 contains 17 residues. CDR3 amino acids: CASTSMSAQGFNQPQHF. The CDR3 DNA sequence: TGTGCCAGTACCTCTATGTCGGCACAGGGGTTCAATCAGCCCCAGCATTTT.